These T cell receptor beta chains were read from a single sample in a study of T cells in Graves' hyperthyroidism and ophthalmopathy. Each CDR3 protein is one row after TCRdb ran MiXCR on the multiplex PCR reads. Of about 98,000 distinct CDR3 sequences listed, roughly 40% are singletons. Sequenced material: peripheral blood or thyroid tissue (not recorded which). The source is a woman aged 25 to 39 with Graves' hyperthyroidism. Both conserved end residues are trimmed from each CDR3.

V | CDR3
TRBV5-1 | ASSFSGTQETQY
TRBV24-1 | ATSSEGTGGYEQY
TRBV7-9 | ASSRGWGYT
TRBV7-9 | ASSFGGIGINQPQH
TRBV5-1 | ASSLGTGDNNEQY
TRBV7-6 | ASSSSAGSHTGELF
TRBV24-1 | ATSGQIQETQY
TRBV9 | ASSGFTEAF
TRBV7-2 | ASSLDRASGGTQY
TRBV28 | ASPGRAYEQY
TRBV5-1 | ASSFRGEAF
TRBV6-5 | ASSPTSEDRETQY
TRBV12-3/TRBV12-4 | ASSQDRNSRPKFSMNTEAF
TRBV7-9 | ASSSDSSYEQY
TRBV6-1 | ASRGSDTQY
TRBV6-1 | ASSYGGIQETQY
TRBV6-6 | ASSPTVMNTEAF
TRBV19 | ASSLGQGQRAF
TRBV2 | ASTATGFNSPLH
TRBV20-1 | SARDRDSHQETQY
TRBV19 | ASSRTELLGNYGYT
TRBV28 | ASSSGQNSNQPQH
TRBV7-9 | ASSLGLARTGELY
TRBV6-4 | ASSDRPGRYTEA
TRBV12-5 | ASGLFGGTEAF
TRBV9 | ASSPWVGGTTSTDTQY
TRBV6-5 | ASSYSKSRGFNEKLF
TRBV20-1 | SAQRSGYSNQPQH
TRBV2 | ASIRDRVNMHGYT
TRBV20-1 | SAEAGGEKLF
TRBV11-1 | ASSLGGLFHEQY
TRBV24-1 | ATSDTGTRGTGDEQY
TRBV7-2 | ASSFTGATEA
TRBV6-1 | ASREDAGWTDTQY
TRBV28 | ASSTIRQVNTEAF
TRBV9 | ASQSGSGYTGELF
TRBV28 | ASSLSDTSGNTIY
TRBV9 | ASGYQETQY
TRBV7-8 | ASSRTSGRGQY
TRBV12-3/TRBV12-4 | ASSPRQSRGETQY
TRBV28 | ASSRDRKAF
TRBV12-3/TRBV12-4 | ASKREGRETQY